Listed below are T cell receptor beta chains from one sample, sequenced in a study of identifying expanded T cells in peripheral blood. Sequencing used immunoSEQ multiplex PCR; TCRdb keeps in-frame clones, though not all of them. Of tens of thousands of clones listed, 89% are singletons. Input material: blood. The receptors were gathered from a person aged 18-69 years in good health. Each CDR3 is given with its conserved first and last residue. A D gene is named only where the DNA matches it firmly. Rows may omit the clone size; those that give it use once, few, many or a size class.

J	size	D	V	CDR3	DNA
TRBJ2-1	-	-	TRBV11-3	CASSSTTGKGNEQFF	TGTGCCAGCAGCTCAACCACAGGGAAGGGCAATGAGCAGTTCTTC
TRBJ2-7	-	-	TRBV19	CASSISQGTYEQYF	TGTGCCAGTAGTATAAGCCAGGGGACCTACGAGCAGTACTTC
TRBJ2-3	once	-	TRBV29-1	CSVRLEVAPDTQYF	TGCAGCGTTAGACTAGAAGTAGCCCCGGATACGCAGTATTTT
TRBJ1-5	-	-	TRBV19	CASSIREGSDQPQHF	TGTGCCAGTAGTATCAGGGAAGGTTCAGATCAGCCCCAGCATTTT
TRBJ1-1	-	-	TRBV19	CASNLGGMNTEAFF	TGTGCCAGTAACTTGGGTGGGATGAACACTGAAGCTTTCTTT
TRBJ2-1	-	TRBD2	TRBV28	CASSAPLAGGHNEQFF	TGTGCCAGCAGTGCCCCCCTAGCGGGAGGGCACAATGAGCAGTTCTTC
TRBJ2-7	once	TRBD2	TRBV6-5	CASSPAGLAYEQYF	TGTGCCAGCAGCCCCGCGGGACTAGCCTACGAGCAGTACTTC
TRBJ1-1	-	-	TRBV5-4	CASSLEMNTEAFF	TGTGCCAGCAGCTTGGAAATGAACACTGAAGCTTTCTTT
TRBJ2-5	-	TRBD2	TRBV9	CASSVDGGAQETQYF	TGTGCCAGCAGCGTAGACGGGGGGGCGCAAGAGACCCAGTACTTC
TRBJ2-5	-	TRBD2	TRBV11-1	CASSSRHGAGGETQYF	TGTGCCAGCAGCTCCCGCCACGGAGCGGGAGGAGAGACCCAGTACTTC